What follows is one TCR beta chain and its context. This record comes from a study of blood T cell repertoires in COVID-19. Study-wide background: From the United States, Italy and Spain came samples of acute and convalescent COVID-19.

Original handling: Nucleated cell number was recorded as an estimate derived from reference gene primer amplification. Using immunoSEQ multiplex PCR, the repertoire was profiled, and TCRdb retains in-frame clones only, with some absent. V, J and clone size are taken as reported in that table, and D and trimming were inferred from the DNA itself. The table shows roughly 230,000 clones, with about 91% occurring only once. Trimming shortened V by 7 bases and J by 5 bases, and 12 bases separated the two germline ends. CDR1 is SGHNT and CDR2 is YENEEA in the germline V gene. The CDR3 runs 13 residues. The chain employs TRBV11-3 and TRBJ2-4; a possible D gene is TRBD2 (5 bases). This receptor was obtained from a woman aged 40 to 49 who had recovered from COVID-19. The sequencing sample was made of peripheral blood. In DNA form, the CDR3 reads TGTGCCAGCACCGAACCCGGGGAAAACATTCAGTACTTC. This encodes CASTEPGENIQYF.